This T cell receptor (beta chain) appears in the sequencing data of a study of blood T cells in healthy people across ages. There are a few counts of this clonotype. PCR was performed a second time for about 7 to 12 cycles using a sample-barcoded 5' primer and a J-beta primer mix. A 12-random-nucleotide template-switch adaptor tagged each cDNA molecule. From the 5' RACE reads, TCRdb called clonotypes with MiXCR, one entry per CDR3 protein. The sample gives roughly 800,000 distinct CDR3 sequences, 53% of which show up once; about 38% is in the top ten. The receptor's source is a man aged 80 or over in good health. The material sequenced was blood.

CDR3 nucleotide sequence: TGTGCCAGCAGTTCGAATAGCATGGGGAGCAGATACGCGTATTTT. It is translated as CASSSNSMGSRYAYF. V and J are TRBV12-3 or TRBV12-4 and TRBJ2-3; perhaps TRBD2 as D (5 bases). The length of the CDR3 is 15 residues. V was cut by 4 bases and J by 14 bases, with 25 bases left in between.